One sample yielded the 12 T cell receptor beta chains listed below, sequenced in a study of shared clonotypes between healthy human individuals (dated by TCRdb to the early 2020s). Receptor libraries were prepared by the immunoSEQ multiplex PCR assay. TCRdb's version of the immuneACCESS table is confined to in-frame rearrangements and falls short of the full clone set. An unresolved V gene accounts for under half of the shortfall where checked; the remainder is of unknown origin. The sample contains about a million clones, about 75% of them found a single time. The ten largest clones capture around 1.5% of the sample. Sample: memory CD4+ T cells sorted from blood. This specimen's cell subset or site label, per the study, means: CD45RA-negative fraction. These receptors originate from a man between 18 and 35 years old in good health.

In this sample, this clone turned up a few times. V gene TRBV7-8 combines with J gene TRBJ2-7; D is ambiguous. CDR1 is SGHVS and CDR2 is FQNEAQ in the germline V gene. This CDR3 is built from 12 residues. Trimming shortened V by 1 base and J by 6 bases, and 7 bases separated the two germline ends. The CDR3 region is CASSLVTAEQYF. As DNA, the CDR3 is TGTGCCAGCAGCTTAGTGACGGCCGAGCAGTACTTC.

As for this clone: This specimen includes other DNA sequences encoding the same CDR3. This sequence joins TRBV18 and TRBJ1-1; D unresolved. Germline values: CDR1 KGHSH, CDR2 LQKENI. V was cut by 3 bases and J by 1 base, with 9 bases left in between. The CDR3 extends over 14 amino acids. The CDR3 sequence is CASSPLPGNTEAFF. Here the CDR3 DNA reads TGTGCCAGCTCACCCCTACCAGGGAACACTGAAGCTTTCTTT.

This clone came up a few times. For the CDR3, the DNA is TGCGCCAGCAGCCAAGATAGGGGTCTAGCGGGAGTTGGTGTCACCCAGTACTTC. Residues: CASSQDRGLAGVGVTQYF. This sequence joins TRBV4-1 and TRBJ2-5, with 10 nucleotides matching TRBD2. Trimming took 0 bases from V and 8 from J; bases not matched to a gene: 15. The CDR3 length is 18 residues. Germline V CDR1 and CDR2: MGHRA, YSYEKL.

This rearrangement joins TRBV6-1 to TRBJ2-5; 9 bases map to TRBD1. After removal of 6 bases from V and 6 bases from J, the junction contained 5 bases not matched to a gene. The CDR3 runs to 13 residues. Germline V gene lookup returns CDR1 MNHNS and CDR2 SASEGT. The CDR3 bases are TGTGCCAGCAGCCAGGACAGGGGTCAGACCCAGTACTTC. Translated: CASSQDRGQTQYF.

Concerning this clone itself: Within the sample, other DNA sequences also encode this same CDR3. CDR3: CASSYGTGGNQPQHF. In nucleotides, the CDR3 is TGTGCCAGCAGCTACGGGACAGGGGGCAATCAGCCCCAGCATTTT. The rearrangement links TRBV7-2 to TRBJ1-5; 10 nucleotides agree with TRBD1. CDR1 SGHTA and CDR2 FQGNSA come from the germline V gene. The CDR3 loop spans 15 amino acids. The V segment lost 4 bases and the J segment 2 bases; nucleotides outside the gene matches: 2. The entire variable domain, with the rest obtained from reference TRBV7-2 and TRBJ1-5, is as follows: GAGVSQSPSNKVTEKGKDVELRCDPISGHTALYWYRQSLGQGLEFLIYFQGNSAPDKSGLPSDRFSAERTGGSVSTLTIQRTQQEDSAVYLCASSYGTGGNQPQHFGDGTRLSIL.

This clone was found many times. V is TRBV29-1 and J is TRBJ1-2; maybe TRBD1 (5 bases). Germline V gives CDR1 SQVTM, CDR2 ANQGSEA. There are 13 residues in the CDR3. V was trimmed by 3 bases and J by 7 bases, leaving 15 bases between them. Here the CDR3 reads CSVDQGLKGGYTF. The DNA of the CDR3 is TGCAGCGTTGACCAGGGCCTAAAGGGTGGCTACACCTTC.

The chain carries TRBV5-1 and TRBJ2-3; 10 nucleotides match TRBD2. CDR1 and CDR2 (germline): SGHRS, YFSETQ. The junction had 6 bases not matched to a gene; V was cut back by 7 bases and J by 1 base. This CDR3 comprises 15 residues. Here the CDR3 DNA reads TGCGCCAGCTGCCTAGCGGGGGCTGGCACAGATACGCAGTATTTT. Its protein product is CASCLAGAGTDTQYF.

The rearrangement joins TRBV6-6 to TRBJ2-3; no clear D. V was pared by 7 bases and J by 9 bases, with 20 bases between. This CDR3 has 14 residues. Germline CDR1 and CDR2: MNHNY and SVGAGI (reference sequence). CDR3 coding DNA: TGTGCCAGCAAAGACGAAACCCTAGTCCCCACGCAGTATTTT. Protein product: CASKDETLVPTQYF.

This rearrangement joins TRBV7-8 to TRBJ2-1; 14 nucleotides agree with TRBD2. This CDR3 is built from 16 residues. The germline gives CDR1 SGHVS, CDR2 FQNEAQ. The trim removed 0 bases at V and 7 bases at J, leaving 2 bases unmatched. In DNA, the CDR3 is TGTGCCAGCAGCTTAGCTGGGACTAGCGGGAGTAATGAGCAGTTCTTC. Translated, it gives CASSLAGTSGSNEQFF. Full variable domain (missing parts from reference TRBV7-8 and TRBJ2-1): GAGVSQSPRYKVAKRGQDVALRCDPISGHVSLFWYQQALGQGPEFLTYFQNEAQLDKSGLPSDRFFAERPEGSVSTLKIQRTQQEDSAVYLCASSLAGTSGSNEQFFGPGTRLTVL.

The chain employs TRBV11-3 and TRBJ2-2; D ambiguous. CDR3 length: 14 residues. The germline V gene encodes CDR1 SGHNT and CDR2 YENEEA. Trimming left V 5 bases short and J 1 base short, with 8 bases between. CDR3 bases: TGTGCCAGCAGCCCAAACTTGAACACCGGGGAGCTGTTTTTT. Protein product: CASSPNLNTGELFF.

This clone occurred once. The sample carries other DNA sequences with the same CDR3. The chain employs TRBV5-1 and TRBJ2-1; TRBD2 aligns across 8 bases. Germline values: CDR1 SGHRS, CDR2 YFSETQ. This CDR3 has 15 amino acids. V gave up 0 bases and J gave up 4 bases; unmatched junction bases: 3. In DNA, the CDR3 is TGCGCCAGCAGCTTGGCTCTAGCGGGTTACAATGAGCAGTTCTTC. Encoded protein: CASSLALAGYNEQFF.

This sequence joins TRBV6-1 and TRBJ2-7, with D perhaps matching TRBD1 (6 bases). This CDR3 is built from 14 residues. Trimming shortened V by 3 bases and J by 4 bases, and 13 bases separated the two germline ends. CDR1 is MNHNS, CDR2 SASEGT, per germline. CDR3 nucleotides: TGTGCCAGCAGTGAGTCAGGGGAGAGTTACGAGCAGTACTTC. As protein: CASSESGESYEQYF.